This TCR beta chain was identified in a study of blood T cell repertoires in COVID-19. Study information: Sources were T cells, B-cell-depleted T cells, or PBMCs; the material itself was cDNA or gDNA.

The CDR3 is 14 amino acids. V shed 6 bases and J 6 bases; nucleotides not matched to a gene: 9. Germline-derived CDR1 and CDR2 are MNHEY and SVGAGI. The Seattle patients, enrolled during active infection, were followed longitudinally. This table comes from immunoSEQ multiplex PCR, and its TCRdb copy is limited to in-frame clones, with some not included. The sample yields about 120,000 clones, nearly 90% seen once. The source of this sequence is a woman aged 55 to 70 with COVID-19, enrolled during active disease. Material: peripheral blood. V and J are TRBV6-5 and TRBJ1-1, with TRBD1 identical over 8 bases. The CDR3 DNA reads as TGTGCCAGCAGGGCACAGGGGGTGCGTGCTGAAGCTTTCTTT. Its protein is CASRAQGVRAEAFF.